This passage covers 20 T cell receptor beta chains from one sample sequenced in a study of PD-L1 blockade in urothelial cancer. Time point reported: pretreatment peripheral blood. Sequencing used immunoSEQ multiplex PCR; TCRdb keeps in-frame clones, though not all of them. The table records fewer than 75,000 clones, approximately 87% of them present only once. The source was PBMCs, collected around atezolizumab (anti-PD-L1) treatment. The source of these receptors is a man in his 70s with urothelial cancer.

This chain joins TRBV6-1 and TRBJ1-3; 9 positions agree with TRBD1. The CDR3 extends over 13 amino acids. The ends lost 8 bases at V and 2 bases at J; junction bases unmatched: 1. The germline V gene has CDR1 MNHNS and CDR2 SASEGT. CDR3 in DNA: TGTGCCAGCTGGACAGGGGCTGGAAACACCATATATTTT. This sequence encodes CASWTGAGNTIYF.

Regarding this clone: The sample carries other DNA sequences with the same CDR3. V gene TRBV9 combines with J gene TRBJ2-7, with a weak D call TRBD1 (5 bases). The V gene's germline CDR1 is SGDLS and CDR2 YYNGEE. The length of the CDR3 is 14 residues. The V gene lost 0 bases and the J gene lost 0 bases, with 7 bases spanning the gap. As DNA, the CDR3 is TGTGCCAGCAGCGTAGGGGGCTCCTCCTACGAGCAGTACTTC. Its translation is CASSVGGSSYEQYF.

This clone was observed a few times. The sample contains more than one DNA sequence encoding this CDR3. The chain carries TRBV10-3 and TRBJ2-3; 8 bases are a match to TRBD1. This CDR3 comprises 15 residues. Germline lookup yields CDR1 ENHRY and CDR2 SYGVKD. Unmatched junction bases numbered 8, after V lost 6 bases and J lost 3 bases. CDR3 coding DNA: TGTGCCATCAGCACCGGGACAGGAGGGACAGATACGCAGTATTTT. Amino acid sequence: CAISTGTGGTDTQYF.

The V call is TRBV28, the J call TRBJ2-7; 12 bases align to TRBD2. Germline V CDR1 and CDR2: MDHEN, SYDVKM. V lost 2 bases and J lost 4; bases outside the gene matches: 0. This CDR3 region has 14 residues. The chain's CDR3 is CASSLLAGGYEQYF. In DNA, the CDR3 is TGTGCCAGCAGTTTACTAGCGGGAGGGTACGAGCAGTACTTC. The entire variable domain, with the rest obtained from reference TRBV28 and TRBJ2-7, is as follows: DVKVTQSSRYLVKRTGEKVFLECVQDMDHENMFWYRQDPGLGLRLIYFSYDVKMKEKGDIPEGYSVSREKKERFSLILESASTNQTSMYLCASSLLAGGYEQYFGPGTRLTVT.

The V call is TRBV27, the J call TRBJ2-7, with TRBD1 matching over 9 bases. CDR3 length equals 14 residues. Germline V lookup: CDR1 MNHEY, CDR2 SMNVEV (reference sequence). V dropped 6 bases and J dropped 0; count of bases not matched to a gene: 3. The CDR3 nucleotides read TGTGCCAGCAGAATGACAGGGGGCTCCTACGAGCAGTACTTC. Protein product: CASRMTGGSYEQYF.

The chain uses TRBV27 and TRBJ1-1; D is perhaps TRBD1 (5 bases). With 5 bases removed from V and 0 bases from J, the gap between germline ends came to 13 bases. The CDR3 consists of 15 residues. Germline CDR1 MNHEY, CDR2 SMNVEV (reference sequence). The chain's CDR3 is CASSLDQGLNTEAFF. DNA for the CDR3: TGTGCCAGCAGTCTCGACCAGGGTCTGAACACTGAAGCTTTCTTT.

The CDR3 protein is CASSLDLGGTGGVQNGYTF. CDR3 nucleotides: TGTGCCAGCAGCTTAGATTTAGGGGGGACAGGGGGCGTACAGAATGGCTACACCTTC. The rearrangement links TRBV7-6 to TRBJ1-2; TRBD1 matches 12 bases. Germline V gene data show CDR1 as SGHVS and CDR2 as FNYEAQ. The CDR3 consists of 19 residues. V gave up 1 base and J gave up 6 bases; unmatched junction bases: 15. Full variable domain (rest looked up from reference TRBV7-6 and TRBJ1-2): GAGVSQSPRYKVTKRGQDVALRCDPISGHVSLYWYRQALGQGPEFLTYFNYEAQQDKSGLPNDRFSAERPEGSISTLTIQRTEQRDSAMYRCASSLDLGGTGGVQNGYTFGSGTRLTVV.

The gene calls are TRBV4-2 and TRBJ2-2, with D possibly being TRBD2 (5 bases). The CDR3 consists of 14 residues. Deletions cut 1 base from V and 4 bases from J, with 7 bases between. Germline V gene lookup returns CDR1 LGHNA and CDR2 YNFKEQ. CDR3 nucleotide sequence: TGTGCCAGCAGCCAAGGGGAGAGCACCGGGGAGCTGTTTTTT. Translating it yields CASSQGESTGELFF.

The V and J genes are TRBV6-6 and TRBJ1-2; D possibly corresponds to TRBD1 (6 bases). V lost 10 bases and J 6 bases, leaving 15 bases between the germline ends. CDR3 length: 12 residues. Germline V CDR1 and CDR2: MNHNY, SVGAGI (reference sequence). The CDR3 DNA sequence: TGTGCCACCTCCTTCAGGGGTGATGGCTACACCTTC. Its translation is CATSFRGDGYTF.

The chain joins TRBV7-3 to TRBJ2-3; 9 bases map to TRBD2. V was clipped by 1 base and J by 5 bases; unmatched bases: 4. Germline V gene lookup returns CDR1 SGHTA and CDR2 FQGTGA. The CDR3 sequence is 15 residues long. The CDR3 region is CASSLRGGRGDTQYF. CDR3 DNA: TGTGCCAGCAGCTTAAGGGGCGGGAGGGGAGATACGCAGTATTTT. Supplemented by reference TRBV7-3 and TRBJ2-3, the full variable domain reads GAGVSQTPSNKVTEKGKYVELRCDPISGHTALYWYRQSLGQGPEFLIYFQGTGAADDSGLPNDRFFAVRPEGSVSTLKIQRTERGDSAVYLCASSLRGGRGDTQYFGPGTRLTVL.

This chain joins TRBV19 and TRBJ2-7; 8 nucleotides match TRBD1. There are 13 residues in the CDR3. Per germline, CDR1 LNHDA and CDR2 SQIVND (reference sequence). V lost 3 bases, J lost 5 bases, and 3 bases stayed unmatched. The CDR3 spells CASSILTGDEQYF. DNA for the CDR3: TGTGCCAGTAGTATCCTGACAGGGGACGAGCAGTACTTC.

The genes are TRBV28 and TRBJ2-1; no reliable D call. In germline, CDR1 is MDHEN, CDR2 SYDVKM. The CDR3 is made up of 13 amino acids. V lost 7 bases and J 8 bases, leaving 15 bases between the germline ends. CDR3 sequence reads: CASIPPSVDEQFF. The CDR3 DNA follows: TGTGCCAGCATTCCCCCCTCGGTCGATGAGCAGTTCTTC.

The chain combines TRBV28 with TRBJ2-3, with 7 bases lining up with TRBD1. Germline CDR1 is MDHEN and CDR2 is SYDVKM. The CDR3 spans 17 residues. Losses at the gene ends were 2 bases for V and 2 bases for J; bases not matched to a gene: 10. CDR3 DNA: TGTGCCAGCAGTTTACCCTCGACAGGGACCTTCACAGATACGCAGTATTTT. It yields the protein CASSLPSTGTFTDTQYF.

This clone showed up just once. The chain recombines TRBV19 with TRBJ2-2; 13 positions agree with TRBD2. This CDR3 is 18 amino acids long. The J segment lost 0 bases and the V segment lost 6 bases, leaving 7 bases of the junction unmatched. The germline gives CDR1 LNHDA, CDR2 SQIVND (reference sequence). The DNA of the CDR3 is TGTGCCAGTAGCCCGGGACTAGCGGGAACAACGAACACCGGGGAGCTGTTTTTT. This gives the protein CASSPGLAGTTNTGELFF.

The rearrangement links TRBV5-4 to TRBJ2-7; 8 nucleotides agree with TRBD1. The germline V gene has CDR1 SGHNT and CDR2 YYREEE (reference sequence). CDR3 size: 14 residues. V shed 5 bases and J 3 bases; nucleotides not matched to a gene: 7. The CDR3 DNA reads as TGTGCCAGCAGTTCCCAGGACAGGGACTACGAGCAGTACTTC. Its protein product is CASSSQDRDYEQYF.

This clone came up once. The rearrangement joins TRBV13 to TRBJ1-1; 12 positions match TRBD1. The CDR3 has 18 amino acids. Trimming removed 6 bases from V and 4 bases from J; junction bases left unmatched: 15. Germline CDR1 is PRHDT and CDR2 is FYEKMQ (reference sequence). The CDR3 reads CASSNYYPGQGAPTEAFF. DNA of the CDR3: TGTGCCAGCAGTAACTATTATCCGGGACAGGGGGCTCCCACTGAAGCTTTCTTT.

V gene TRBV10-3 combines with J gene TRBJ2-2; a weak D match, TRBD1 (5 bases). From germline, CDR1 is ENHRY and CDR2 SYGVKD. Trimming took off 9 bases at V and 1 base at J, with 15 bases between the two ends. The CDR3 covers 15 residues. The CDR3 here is CAMTVDGENTGELFF. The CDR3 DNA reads TGTGCCATGACAGTGGACGGAGAGAACACCGGGGAGCTGTTTTTT.

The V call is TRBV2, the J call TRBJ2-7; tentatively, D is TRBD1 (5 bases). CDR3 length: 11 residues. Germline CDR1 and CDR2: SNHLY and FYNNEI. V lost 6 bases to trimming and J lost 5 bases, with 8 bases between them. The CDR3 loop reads CASSRDNEQYF. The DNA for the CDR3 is TGTGCCAGCAGCAGGGATAACGAGCAGTACTTC.

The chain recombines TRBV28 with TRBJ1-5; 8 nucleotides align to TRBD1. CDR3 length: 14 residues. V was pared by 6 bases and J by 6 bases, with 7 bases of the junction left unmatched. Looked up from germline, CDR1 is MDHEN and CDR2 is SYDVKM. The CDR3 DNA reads TGTGCCAGCAGCAGACAGGGGTTTATTCAGCCCCAGCATTTT. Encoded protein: CASSRQGFIQPQHF.

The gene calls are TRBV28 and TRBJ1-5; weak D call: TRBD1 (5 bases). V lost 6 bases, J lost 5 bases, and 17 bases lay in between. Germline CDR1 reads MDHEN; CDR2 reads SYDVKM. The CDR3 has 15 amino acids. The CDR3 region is CASRVRRGVYQPQHF. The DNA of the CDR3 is TGTGCCAGCAGAGTTCGGCGGGGGGTTTATCAGCCCCAGCATTTT.